This T cell receptor beta chain was sequenced for a study of T cell changes during pregnancy in multiple sclerosis. The method was immunoSEQ multiplex PCR; TCRdb's version includes in-frame clones alone and lacks a portion of them. The data contain 50,000 to 55,000 clones, 92% of them singletons. The source was CD4+ T cells from peripheral blood mononuclear cells, collected after pregnancy. The TCR comes from a female donor with multiple sclerosis, enrolled in a pregnancy study.

CDR3 residues: CASSPTGIETQYF. The CDR3 DNA is TGTGCCAGCAGCCCTACAGGGATAGAGACCCAGTACTTC. The chain has TRBV28 and TRBJ2-5; D might be TRBD1 (6 bases). The germline CDR1 and CDR2 sequences are MDHEN and SYDVKM. V lost 6 bases and J lost 4, with 12 bases in between. This CDR3 is built from 13 residues.